This T cell receptor beta chain was recorded in a study of T cells after yellow fever vaccination. Whole-study findings and limits: Of the clonotypes, a small share occurred in both CD4 and CD8 compartments.

Notes on this clonotype: Antigen unknown.

The junction had 9 bases not matched to a gene; V was cut back by 5 bases and J by 1 base. The CDR3 is 16 amino acids. Germline CDR1 SGHRS, CDR2 YFSETQ. A single record per CDR3 protein comes from TCRdb applying MiXCR to the 5' RACE reads. The repertoire consists of a few hundred thousand distinct CDR3 sequences, with roughly 20% occurring once and the leading ten covering roughly a sixth. The specimen comprised PBMCs, sampled before the yellow fever booster vaccination. The rearrangement joins TRBV5-1 to TRBJ1-1; 9 bases align to TRBD1. The TCR was taken from a young man who received the YFV17D yellow fever vaccine. In DNA form, the CDR3 reads TGCGCCAGCAGTCCATGGGACAGGGAGCAGAACACTGAAGCTTTCTTT. This codes for CASSPWDREQNTEAFF.